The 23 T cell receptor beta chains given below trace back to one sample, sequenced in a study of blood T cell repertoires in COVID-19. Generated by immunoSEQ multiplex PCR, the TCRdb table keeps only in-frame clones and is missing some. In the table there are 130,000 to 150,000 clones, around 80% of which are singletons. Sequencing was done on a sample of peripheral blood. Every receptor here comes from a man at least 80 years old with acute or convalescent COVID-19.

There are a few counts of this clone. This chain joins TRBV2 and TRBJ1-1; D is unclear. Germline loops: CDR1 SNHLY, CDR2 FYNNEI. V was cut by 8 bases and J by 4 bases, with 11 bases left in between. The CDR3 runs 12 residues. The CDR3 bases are TGTGCCAGCTCCGTCGGGAGCACTGAAGCTTTCTTT. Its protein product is CASSVGSTEAFF.

Here the CDR3 DNA reads TGTGCCAGCAGCTTTTCTTCCGGGGGCAATCAGCCCCAGCATTTT. As protein: CASSFSSGGNQPQHF. The rearrangement links TRBV7-2 to TRBJ1-5; no definite D call. Trimming removed 3 bases from V and 2 bases from J, with 11 bases in between. CDR1 and CDR2 (germline): SGHTA, FQGNSA. There are 15 residues in the CDR3.

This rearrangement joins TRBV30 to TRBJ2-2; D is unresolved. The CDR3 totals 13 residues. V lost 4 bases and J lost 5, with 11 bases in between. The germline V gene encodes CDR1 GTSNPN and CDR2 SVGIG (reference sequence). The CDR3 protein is CAWNPAETGELFF. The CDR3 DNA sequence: TGTGCCTGGAACCCGGCGGAGACCGGGGAGCTGTTTTTT. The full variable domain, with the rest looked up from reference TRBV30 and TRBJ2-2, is SQTIHQWPATLVQPVGSPLSLECTVEGTSNPNLYWYRQAAGRGLQLLFYSVGIGQISSEVPQNLSASRPQDRQFILSSKKLLLSDSGFYLCAWNPAETGELFFGEGSRLTVL.

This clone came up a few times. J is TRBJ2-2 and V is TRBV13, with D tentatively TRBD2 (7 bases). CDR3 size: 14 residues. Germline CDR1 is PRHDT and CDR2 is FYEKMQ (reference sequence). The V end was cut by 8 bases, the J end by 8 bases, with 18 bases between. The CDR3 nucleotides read TGTGCCAGCCAGACGAGGGGGGGTAAAGGGGAGCTGTTTTTT. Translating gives CASQTRGGKGELFF.

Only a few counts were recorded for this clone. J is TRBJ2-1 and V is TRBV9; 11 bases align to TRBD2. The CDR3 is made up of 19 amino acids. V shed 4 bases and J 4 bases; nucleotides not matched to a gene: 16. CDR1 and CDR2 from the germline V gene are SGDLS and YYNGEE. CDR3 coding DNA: TGTGCCAGCAGCCCGTTCCTAGGGACTAGCGGCTACCCGTACAATGAGCAGTTCTTC. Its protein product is CASSPFLGTSGYPYNEQFF.

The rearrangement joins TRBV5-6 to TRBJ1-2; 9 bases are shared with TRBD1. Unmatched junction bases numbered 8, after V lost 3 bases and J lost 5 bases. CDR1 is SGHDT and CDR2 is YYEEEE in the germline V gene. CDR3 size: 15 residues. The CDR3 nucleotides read TGTGCCAGCAGCTCGGAACCGGGACAGGGATATGGCTACACCTTC. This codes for CASSSEPGQGYGYTF.

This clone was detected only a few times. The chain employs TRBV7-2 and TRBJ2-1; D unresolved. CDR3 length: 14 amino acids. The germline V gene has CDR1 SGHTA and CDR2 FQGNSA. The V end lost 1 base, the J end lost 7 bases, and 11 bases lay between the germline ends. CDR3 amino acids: CASSLGQDGNEQFF. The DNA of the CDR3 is TGTGCCAGCAGCTTAGGGCAGGATGGGAATGAGCAGTTCTTC.

The CDR3 nucleotides are TGTGCCAGCAGCCAGAATCCGGGAGCGGGGGGCAATCAGCCCCAGCATTTT. It yields the protein CASSQNPGAGGNQPQHF. V and J are TRBV4-2 and TRBJ1-5, with a weak D call TRBD1 (5 bases). The CDR3 has 17 amino acids. Germline-derived CDR1 and CDR2 are LGHNA and YNFKEQ. V was trimmed by 3 bases and J by 2 bases, leaving 17 bases between them.

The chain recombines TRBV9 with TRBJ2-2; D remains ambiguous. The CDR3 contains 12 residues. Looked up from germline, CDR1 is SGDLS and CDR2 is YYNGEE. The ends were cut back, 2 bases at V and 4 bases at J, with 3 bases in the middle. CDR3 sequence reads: CASSVATGELFF. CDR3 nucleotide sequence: TGTGCCAGCAGCGTGGCCACCGGGGAGCTGTTTTTT.

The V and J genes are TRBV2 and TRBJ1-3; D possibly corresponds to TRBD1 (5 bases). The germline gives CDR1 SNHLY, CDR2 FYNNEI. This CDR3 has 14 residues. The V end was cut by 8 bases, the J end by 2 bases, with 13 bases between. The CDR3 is CASLVRGTGNTIYF. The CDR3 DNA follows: TGTGCCAGCCTTGTACGGGGGACTGGAAACACCATATATTTT.

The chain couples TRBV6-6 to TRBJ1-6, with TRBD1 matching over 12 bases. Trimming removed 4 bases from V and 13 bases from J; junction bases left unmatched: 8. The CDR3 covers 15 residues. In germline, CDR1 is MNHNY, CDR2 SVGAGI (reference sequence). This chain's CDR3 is CASSSSGTGGGPLHF. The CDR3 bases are TGTGCCAGCAGTTCCTCCGGGACAGGGGGCGGGCCCCTCCACTTT.

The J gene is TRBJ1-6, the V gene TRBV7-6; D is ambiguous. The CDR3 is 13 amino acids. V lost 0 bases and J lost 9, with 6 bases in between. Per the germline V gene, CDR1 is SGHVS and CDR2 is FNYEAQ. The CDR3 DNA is TGTGCCAGCAGCTTAGCGTTGAGTTCACCCCTCCACTTT. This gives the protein CASSLALSSPLHF.

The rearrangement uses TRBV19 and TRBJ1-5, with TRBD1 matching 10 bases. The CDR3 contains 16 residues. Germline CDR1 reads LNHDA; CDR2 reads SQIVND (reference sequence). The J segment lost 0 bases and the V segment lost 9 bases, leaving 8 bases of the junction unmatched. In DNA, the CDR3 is TGTGCCAGCCGCCGGGACAGGGGTTATAGCAATCAGCCCCAGCATTTT. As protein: CASRRDRGYSNQPQHF.

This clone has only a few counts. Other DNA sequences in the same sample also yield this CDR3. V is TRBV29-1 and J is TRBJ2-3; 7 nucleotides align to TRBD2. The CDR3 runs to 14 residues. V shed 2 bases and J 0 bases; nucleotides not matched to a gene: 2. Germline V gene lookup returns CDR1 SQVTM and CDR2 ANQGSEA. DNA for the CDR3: TGCAGCGTTGAACCTAGCGGCAGCACAGATACGCAGTATTTT. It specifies CSVEPSGSTDTQYF.

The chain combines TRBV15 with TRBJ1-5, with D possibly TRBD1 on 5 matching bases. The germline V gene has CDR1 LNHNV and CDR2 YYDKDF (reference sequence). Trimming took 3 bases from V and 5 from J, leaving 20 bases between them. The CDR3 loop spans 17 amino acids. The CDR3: CATSRGRERGDYQPQHF. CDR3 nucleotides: TGTGCCACCAGCAGGGGTCGGGAGAGGGGAGACTATCAGCCCCAGCATTTT.

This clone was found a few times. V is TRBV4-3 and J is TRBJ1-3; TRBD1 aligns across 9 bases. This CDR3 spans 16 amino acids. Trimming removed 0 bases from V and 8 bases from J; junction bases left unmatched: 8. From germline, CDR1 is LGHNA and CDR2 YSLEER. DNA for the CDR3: TGCGCCAGCAGCCAAGATGTGACAGGGGGTACGGACACCATATATTTT. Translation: CASSQDVTGGTDTIYF.

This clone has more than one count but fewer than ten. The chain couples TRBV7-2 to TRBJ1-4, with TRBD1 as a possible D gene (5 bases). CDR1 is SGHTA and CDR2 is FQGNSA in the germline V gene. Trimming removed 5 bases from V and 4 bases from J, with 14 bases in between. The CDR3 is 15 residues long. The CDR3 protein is CASSLRGDYNEKLFF. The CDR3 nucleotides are TGTGCCAGCAGCCTCCGAGGGGACTATAATGAAAAACTGTTTTTT.

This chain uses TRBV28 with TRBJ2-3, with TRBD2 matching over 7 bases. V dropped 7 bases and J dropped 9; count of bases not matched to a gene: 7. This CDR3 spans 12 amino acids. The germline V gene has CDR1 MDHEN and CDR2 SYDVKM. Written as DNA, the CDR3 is TGTGCCAGCAAAATGGGGGGGAAGACGCAGTATTTT. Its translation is CASKMGGKTQYF.

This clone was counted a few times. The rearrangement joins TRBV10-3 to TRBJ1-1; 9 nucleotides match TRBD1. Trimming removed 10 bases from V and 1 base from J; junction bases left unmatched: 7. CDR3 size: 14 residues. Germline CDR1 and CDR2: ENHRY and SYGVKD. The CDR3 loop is CATKGGQGNTEAFF. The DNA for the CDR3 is TGTGCCACCAAAGGGGGACAGGGGAACACTGAAGCTTTCTTT.

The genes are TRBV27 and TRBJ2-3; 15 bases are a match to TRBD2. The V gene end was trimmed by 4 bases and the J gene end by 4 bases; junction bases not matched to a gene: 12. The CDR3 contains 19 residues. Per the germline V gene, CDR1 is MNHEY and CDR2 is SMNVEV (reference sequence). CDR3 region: CASSSRTSGGERRADTQYF. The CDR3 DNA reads TGTGCCAGCAGTTCACGGACTAGCGGGGGGGAAAGGAGGGCAGATACGCAGTATTTT.

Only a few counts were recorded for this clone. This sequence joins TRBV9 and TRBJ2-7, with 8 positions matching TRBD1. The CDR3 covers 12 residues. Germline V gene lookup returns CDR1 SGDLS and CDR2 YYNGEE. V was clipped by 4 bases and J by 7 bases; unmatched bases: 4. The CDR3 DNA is TGTGCCAGCAGCTTAGACAGGGGTGAGCAGTACTTC. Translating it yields CASSLDRGEQYF.

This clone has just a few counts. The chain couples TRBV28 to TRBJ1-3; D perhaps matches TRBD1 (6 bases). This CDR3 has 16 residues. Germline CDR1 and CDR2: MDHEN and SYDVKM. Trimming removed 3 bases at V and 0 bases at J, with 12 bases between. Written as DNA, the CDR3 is TGTGCCAGCAGTTTGGGGGGGACACCCTCTGGAAACACCATATATTTT. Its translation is CASSLGGTPSGNTIYF. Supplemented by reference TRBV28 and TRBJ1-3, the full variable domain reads DVKVTQSSRYLVKRTGEKVFLECVQDMDHENMFWYRQDPGLGLRLIYFSYDVKMKEKGDIPEGYSVSREKKERFSLILESASTNQTSMYLCASSLGGTPSGNTIYFGEGSWLTVV.

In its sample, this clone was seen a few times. The CDR3 bases are TGTGCCATCAATAGAGGGACTAGCGGCTCCTACGAGCAGTACTTC. Protein: CAINRGTSGSYEQYF. The chain is built from TRBV10-3 and TRBJ2-7; 11 bases align to TRBD2. The length of the CDR3 is 15 residues. The germline V gene encodes CDR1 ENHRY and CDR2 SYGVKD. V shed 7 bases, J shed 0 bases, and the junction held 5 bases outside the gene matches.